These T cell receptor beta chains were read from a single sample in a study of blood T cell repertoires in COVID-19. Sequencing used immunoSEQ multiplex PCR; TCRdb keeps in-frame clones, though not all of them. Of 200,000 or so clones in the sample, about 82% were seen once. The material sequenced was peripheral blood. These receptors were collected from an elderly woman with acute or convalescent COVID-19. Both conserved end residues are part of each CDR3. A D gene is named only where the DNA matches it firmly. Not all rows give a size; the values are once, few, many and, for expanded clones, a class.

clone size: few
D gene: TRBD1
J gene: TRBJ1-1
V gene: TRBV2
CDR3 DNA: TGTGCCAGCAGCGCCCTGACAGGGAGGACTGAAGCTTTCTTT
CDR3 protein: CASSALTGRTEAFF

clone size: few
D gene: TRBD1
J gene: TRBJ2-7
V gene: TRBV6-2/TRBV6-3
CDR3 DNA: TGTGCCAGCAGCCCCATTCACGGACAGGGGGCCCACGAGCAGTACTTC
CDR3 protein: CASSPIHGQGAHEQYF

clone size: NA
D gene: NA
J gene: TRBJ2-1
V gene: TRBV6-2/TRBV6-3
CDR3 DNA: TGTGCCAGCAGTTACGGGTGGACAGCCTACAATGAGCAGTTCTTC
CDR3 protein: CASSYGWTAYNEQFF

clone size: NA
D gene: TRBD2
J gene: TRBJ2-5
V gene: TRBV4-1
CDR3 DNA: TGCGCCAGCAGCCAAGGGCCTAGCGGGAGAGCAGAGACCCAGTACTTC
CDR3 protein: CASSQGPSGRAETQYF

clone size: NA
D gene: NA
J gene: TRBJ1-1
V gene: TRBV6-2/TRBV6-3
CDR3 DNA: TGTGCCAGCAGTAAGACAAGGAACACTGAAGCTTTCTTT
CDR3 protein: CASSKTRNTEAFF

clone size: NA
D gene: TRBD2
J gene: TRBJ2-7
V gene: TRBV6-5
CDR3 DNA: TGTGCCAGCAGTTACGGCCTTAGCGGGAGCCACGAGCAGTACTTC
CDR3 protein: CASSYGLSGSHEQYF

clone size: NA
D gene: TRBD2
J gene: TRBJ2-2
V gene: TRBV24-1
CDR3 DNA: TGTGCCACCAGTGACCCTGGACTAGCGGGGACCGGGGAGCTGTTTTTT
CDR3 protein: CATSDPGLAGTGELFF

clone size: NA
D gene: TRBD2
J gene: TRBJ2-2
V gene: TRBV7-2
CDR3 DNA: TGTGCCAGCAGCTCGACCGGGACTAGCGGGGCGAACACCGGGGAGCTGTTTTTT
CDR3 protein: CASSSTGTSGANTGELFF

clone size: NA
D gene: NA
J gene: TRBJ1-2
V gene: TRBV18
CDR3 DNA: TGTGCCAGCTCACCACGGGAGGGAAATAACTATGGCTACACCTTC
CDR3 protein: CASSPREGNNYGYTF

clone size: NA
D gene: NA
J gene: TRBJ1-1
V gene: TRBV7-8
CDR3 DNA: TGTGCCAGCAGCCCGCGGGGGGCCGATGAAGCTTTCTTT
CDR3 protein: CASSPRGADEAFF

clone size: NA
D gene: NA
J gene: TRBJ1-6
V gene: TRBV7-2
CDR3 DNA: TGTGCCAGCAGCCTCGAAGCGGATAATTCACCCCTCCACTTT
CDR3 protein: CASSLEADNSPLHF

clone size: NA
D gene: NA
J gene: TRBJ1-3
V gene: TRBV10-1
CDR3 DNA: TGCGCCAGCAGAATATTTCGACCGAGGGGAAACACCATATATTTT
CDR3 protein: CASRIFRPRGNTIYF

clone size: NA
D gene: TRBD1
J gene: TRBJ1-6
V gene: TRBV25-1
CDR3 DNA: TGTGCCAGCAGTCTCCCCTCCTGGACAGGGGGAAATTCACCCCTCCACTTT
CDR3 protein: CASSLPSWTGGNSPLHF

clone size: few
D gene: TRBD1
J gene: TRBJ1-1
V gene: TRBV2
CDR3 DNA: TGTGCCAGCAGGTTGACAGGGGGGCCGAACACTGAAGCTTTCTTT
CDR3 protein: CASRLTGGPNTEAFF

clone size: NA
D gene: NA
J gene: TRBJ2-2
V gene: TRBV25-1
CDR3 DNA: TGTGCCAGCAGTGAAAGGGGGAACACCGGGGAGCTGTTTTTT
CDR3 protein: CASSERGNTGELFF